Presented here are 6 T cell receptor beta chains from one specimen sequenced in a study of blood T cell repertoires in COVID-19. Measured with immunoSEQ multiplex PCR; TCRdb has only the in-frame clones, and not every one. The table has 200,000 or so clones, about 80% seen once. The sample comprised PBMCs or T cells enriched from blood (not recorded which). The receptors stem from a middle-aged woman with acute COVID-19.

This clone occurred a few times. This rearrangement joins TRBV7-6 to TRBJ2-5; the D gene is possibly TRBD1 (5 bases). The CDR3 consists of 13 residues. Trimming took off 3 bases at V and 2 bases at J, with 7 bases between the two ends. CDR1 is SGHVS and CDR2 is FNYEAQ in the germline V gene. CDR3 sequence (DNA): TGTGCCAGCAGCTTGGACAAACAAGAGACCCAGTACTTC. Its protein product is CASSLDKQETQYF.

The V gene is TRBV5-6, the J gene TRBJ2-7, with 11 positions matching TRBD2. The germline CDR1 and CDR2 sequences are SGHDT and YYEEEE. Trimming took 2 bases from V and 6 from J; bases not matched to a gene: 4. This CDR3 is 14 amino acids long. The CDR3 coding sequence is TGTGCCAGCAGCTTTTTTAGCGGGGGGGTCGAGCAGTACTTC. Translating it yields CASSFFSGGVEQYF.

The CDR3 DNA is TGTGCCAGCTCACCCGCAGGGTTGGTCTACGAGCAGTACTTC. Protein product: CASSPAGLVYEQYF. The V call is TRBV18, the J call TRBJ2-7, with D possibly matching TRBD1 (5 bases). Germline V gene data show CDR1 as KGHSH and CDR2 as LQKENI. The CDR3 is made up of 14 amino acids. The V and J ends lost 3 bases and 3 bases respectively, with 12 bases between them.

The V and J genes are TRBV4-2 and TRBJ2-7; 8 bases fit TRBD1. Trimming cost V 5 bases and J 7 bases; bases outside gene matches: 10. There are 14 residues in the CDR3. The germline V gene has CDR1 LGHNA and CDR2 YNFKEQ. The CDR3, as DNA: TGTGCCAGCAGCAAGGACAGGGAAACTCAAGAGCAGTACTTC. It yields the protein CASSKDRETQEQYF.

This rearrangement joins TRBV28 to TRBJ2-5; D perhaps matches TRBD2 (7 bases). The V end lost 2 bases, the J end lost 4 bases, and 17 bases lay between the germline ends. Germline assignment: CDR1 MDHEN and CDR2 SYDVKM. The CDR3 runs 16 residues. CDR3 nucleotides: TGTGCCAGCAGTTTAGGGGGGGCAGAGGTGGGAGAGACCCAGTACTTC. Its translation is CASSLGGAEVGETQYF.

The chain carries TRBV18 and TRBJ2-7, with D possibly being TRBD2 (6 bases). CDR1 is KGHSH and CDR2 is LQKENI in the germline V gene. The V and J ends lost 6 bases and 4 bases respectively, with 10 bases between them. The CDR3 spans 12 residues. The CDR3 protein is CASSGSGYEQYF. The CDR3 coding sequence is TGTGCCAGCTCGGGGAGCGGGTACGAGCAGTACTTC.